The T cell receptor (beta chain) described here comes from a study of shared clonotypes between healthy human individuals. For the study at large: For every donor, three CD4 naive, three CD4 memory, two CD8 naive and one CD8 memory plates were used.

Deep-level settings were used for running the assay. The protocol was immunoSEQ multiplex PCR, while the TCRdb copy is restricted to in-frame clones and leaves out a portion. The top ten clones hold 1.4% of a sample with about 1 million clones, under 80% of them seen once. Whole-study findings and limits: Blood alone was sampled, and tissue repertoires likely differ. Naive CD4 clonotypes overlapped across a handful of donors at approximately 5%.

To note about this clone: Its antigen is still unknown.

Deletions cut 0 bases from V and 0 bases from J, with 12 bases between. The germline gives CDR1 SGHRS, CDR2 YFSETQ. The CDR3 runs 16 residues. V and J are TRBV5-1 and TRBJ1-1; possibly TRBD1 for D (6 bases). The sequencing input was memory CD4+ T cells sorted from blood. Noted subset: CD45RA-negative fraction. The sequence was obtained from a man younger than 30 in good health. The CDR3 nucleotides are TGCGCCAGCAGCTTGGTGCCGGGGGCGATGAACACTGAAGCTTTCTTT. Translation: CASSLVPGAMNTEAFF. Variable domain in full (rest from reference TRBV5-1 and TRBJ1-1): KAGVTQTPRYLIKTRGQQVTLSCSPISGHRSVSWYQQTPGQGLQFLFEYFSETQRNKGNFPGRFSGRQFSNSRSEMNVSTLELGDSALYLCASSLVPGAMNTEAFFGQGTRLTVV.